The entry below gives a single TCR beta chain sequence along with its context. Its antigen is unidentified. Profiling relied on immunoSEQ multiplex PCR, and the TCRdb table lists in-frame clones only, not all of them. The sample records tens of thousands of clones, approximately 80% being singletons. The entry originates in a study of T cell responses to AZD1222 COVID-19 vaccine. General study points: Donors in the cohort were predominantly white British and more often female, and clonal diversity was possibly underestimated. With dominance at 160-218 and 743-854, vaccine-associated CD4 TCRs spanned spike.

Sequenced here: peripheral blood, sampled 28 days after the second AZD1222 dose. The receptor was isolated from an adult who received the AZD1222 COVID-19 vaccine.

The CDR3 protein is CASSLEGELFF. CDR3 bases: TGTGCCAGCAGCCTGGAAGGAGAGCTGTTTTTT. The gene calls are TRBV7-6 and TRBJ2-2; D gene unclear. This CDR3 region has 11 residues. Trimming pared 5 bases from V and 11 bases from J, leaving 9 bases between. The germline V gene has CDR1 SGHVS and CDR2 FNYEAQ.